A selection of T cell receptor beta chains follows, all from one sample in a study of blood T cell repertoires in COVID-19. Using immunoSEQ multiplex PCR, the repertoire was profiled, and TCRdb retains in-frame clones only, with some absent. This sample has 85,000 to 90,000 clones, with 80% to 90% found just once. Sequencing input: peripheral blood. The receptors shown here come from a man aged 80 or over with active or convalescent COVID-19. CDR3s include the opening cysteine and the closing phenylalanine or tryptophan. Each record gives: clone size, V gene, D gene, J gene, CDR3 DNA, CDR3 protein. D genes are given only for firm matches. Clone size is shown for a subset of rows, as once, few, many or a class of expanded clone.

size: NA
V: TRBV4-2
D: TRBD2
J: TRBJ2-1
DNA: TGTGCCAGCAGCCAGGAGCTAGCGGGAGGGGGCGATGAGCAGTTCTTC
CDR3: CASSQELAGGGDEQFF

size: NA
V: TRBV19
D: TRBD1
J: TRBJ2-7
DNA: TGTGCCAGTAGTATCACCGGGACAGATTCCTACGAGCAGTACTTC
CDR3: CASSITGTDSYEQYF

size: once
V: TRBV14
D: NA
J: TRBJ2-3
DNA: TGTGCCAGCAGCTATCGTGCGGGGGCGGATACGCAGTATTTT
CDR3: CASSYRAGADTQYF

size: NA
V: TRBV7-2
D: NA
J: TRBJ1-1
DNA: TGTGCCAGCAGCAAACAGGGTCCGGACACTGAAGCTTTCTTT
CDR3: CASSKQGPDTEAFF

size: few
V: TRBV7-9
D: NA
J: TRBJ2-1
DNA: TGTGCCAGCAGCTTAACAAGGACAGCATACAATGAGCAGTTCTTC
CDR3: CASSLTRTAYNEQFF

size: NA
V: TRBV7-3
D: TRBD2
J: TRBJ2-1
DNA: TGTGCCAGCAGCGAACCGGGACTAGCGGGAAAATTGGTTGACAATGAGCAGTTCTTC
CDR3: CASSEPGLAGKLVDNEQFF

size: NA
V: TRBV30
D: TRBD2
J: TRBJ2-1
DNA: TGTGCCTGGAGTGTGGGTGTAGCGGGAGGGGAGCAGTTCTTC
CDR3: CAWSVGVAGGEQFF

size: NA
V: TRBV18
D: NA
J: TRBJ2-3
DNA: TGTGCCAGCTCACCCCCGGGCGGGTCTGAACATACGCAGTATTTT
CDR3: CASSPPGGSEHTQYF

size: NA
V: TRBV28
D: TRBD1
J: TRBJ2-2
DNA: TGTGCCAGCAGTGCGACGACAGGGGGCCTAACCGGGGAGCTGTTTTTT
CDR3: CASSATTGGLTGELFF

size: NA
V: TRBV24-1
D: TRBD1
J: TRBJ1-2
DNA: TGTGCCACCAGAATACAGGGGGTTAGGGATGGCTACACCTTC
CDR3: CATRIQGVRDGYTF

size: NA
V: TRBV7-9
D: NA
J: TRBJ2-3
DNA: TGTGCCAGCAGCTTAGCGCGGGCCCAGCGGGCCACAGATACGCAGTATTTT
CDR3: CASSLARAQRATDTQYF

size: NA
V: TRBV5-1
D: TRBD2
J: TRBJ2-7
DNA: TGCGCCAGCAGCTTATCGGGAGGGCCTTACGAGCAGTACTTC
CDR3: CASSLSGGPYEQYF

size: NA
V: TRBV3-1/TRBV3-2
D: NA
J: TRBJ1-2
DNA: TGTGCCAGCAGCGAGGGCACCGATGGCTATGGCTACACCTTC
CDR3: CASSEGTDGYGYTF

size: NA
V: TRBV18
D: TRBD2
J: TRBJ2-1
DNA: TGTGCCAGCTCAGTAGCTAGCGGAGAGTACAATGAGCAGTTCTTC
CDR3: CASSVASGEYNEQFF

size: NA
V: TRBV19
D: TRBD1
J: TRBJ1-5
DNA: TGTGCCAGTAGTATAGGGTGGACAGGTAAATCTAGCAATCAGCCCCAGCATTTT
CDR3: CASSIGWTGKSSNQPQHF

size: NA
V: TRBV29-1
D: TRBD2
J: TRBJ2-7
DNA: TGCAGCGCCTCCGGCGGGAGTAGAGCTGCCGAGCAGTACTTC
CDR3: CSASGGSRAAEQYF

size: NA
V: TRBV14
D: NA
J: TRBJ2-2
DNA: TGTGCCAGCAGCCGCGTGAGCACAGGGTCCGGCGGGGAGCTGTTTTTT
CDR3: CASSRVSTGSGGELFF

size: NA
V: TRBV18
D: TRBD2
J: TRBJ2-4
DNA: TGTGCCAGCTCACCACTAGCGGGGGCCAAAAACATTCAGTACTTC
CDR3: CASSPLAGAKNIQYF

size: few
V: TRBV4-1
D: TRBD2
J: TRBJ2-1
DNA: TGCGCCAGCAGCCAGACTACTAGCGGGGGATACAATGAGCAGTTCTTC
CDR3: CASSQTTSGGYNEQFF

size: NA
V: TRBV5-6
D: NA
J: TRBJ1-1
DNA: TGTGCCAGCAGCTTGACAGGGACGAACACTGAAGCTTTCTTT
CDR3: CASSLTGTNTEAFF

size: NA
V: TRBV16
D: TRBD1
J: TRBJ1-2
DNA: TGTGCCAGCAGCGGGACAGGACGCTATGGCTACACCTTC
CDR3: CASSGTGRYGYTF

size: NA
V: TRBV2
D: TRBD2
J: TRBJ2-3
DNA: TGTGCCAGCAGGGGACTAGCGGGAGTAAGTTCAGATACGCAGTATTTT
CDR3: CASRGLAGVSSDTQYF

size: NA
V: TRBV18
D: NA
J: TRBJ1-6
DNA: TGTGCCACCTCACGGGAATCGGGGAATTCACCCCTCCACTTT
CDR3: CATSRESGNSPLHF

size: NA
V: TRBV5-1
D: NA
J: TRBJ2-6
DNA: TGCGCCAGCAGCTTGGCCACAGGTGCCAACGTCCTGACTTTC
CDR3: CASSLATGANVLTF

size: NA
V: TRBV12-3/TRBV12-4
D: NA
J: TRBJ1-2
DNA: TGTGCCAGCAGTTCTGAGCACTATGGCTACACCTTC
CDR3: CASSSEHYGYTF

size: NA
V: TRBV7-2
D: TRBD1
J: TRBJ1-3
DNA: TGTGCCAGCAGCTTGGGACAGGTCGGGGACACCATATATTTT
CDR3: CASSLGQVGDTIYF

size: NA
V: TRBV29-1
D: TRBD1
J: TRBJ2-7
DNA: TGCAGCGCCTCAGGGGGTAACTACGAGCAGTACTTC
CDR3: CSASGGNYEQYF

size: NA
V: TRBV15
D: TRBD2
J: TRBJ2-1
DNA: TGTGCCACCAGCAGAGGGATGAGACTAGCGGGAGATGAGCAGTTCTTC
CDR3: CATSRGMRLAGDEQFF

size: NA
V: TRBV2
D: TRBD1
J: TRBJ2-1
DNA: TGTGCCAGCAGTGAAGAGGACAGGACCTACAATGAGCAGTTCTTC
CDR3: CASSEEDRTYNEQFF

size: NA
V: TRBV6-5
D: NA
J: TRBJ1-2
DNA: TGTGCCAGCAGTTTCACAGGGAGCGATAACTATGGCTACACCTTC
CDR3: CASSFTGSDNYGYTF

size: NA
V: TRBV28
D: TRBD1
J: TRBJ1-3
DNA: TGTGCCAGCAGTTTGATTCCAGGGGGATTCGGTGGAAACACCATATATTTT
CDR3: CASSLIPGGFGGNTIYF

size: few
V: TRBV19
D: NA
J: TRBJ1-3
DNA: TGTGCCAGTAGTATTCCTATCGGGGTGTCAGGAAACACCATATATTTT
CDR3: CASSIPIGVSGNTIYF

size: NA
V: TRBV7-8
D: NA
J: TRBJ2-1
DNA: TGTGCCAGCAGCTTGAGGGAAGGCGGGGTTTACAATGAGCAGTTCTTC
CDR3: CASSLREGGVYNEQFF

size: NA
V: TRBV10-3
D: TRBD1
J: TRBJ1-1
DNA: TGTGCCATCAGTGTTAGACAGGGGGGGATCGCTGAAGCTTTCTTT
CDR3: CAISVRQGGIAEAFF

size: NA
V: TRBV9
D: TRBD2
J: TRBJ2-2
DNA: TGTGCCAGCACGGGGAGCGGGAGAGTCACCGGGGAGCTGTTTTTT
CDR3: CASTGSGRVTGELFF

size: NA
V: TRBV28
D: NA
J: TRBJ2-7
DNA: TGTGCCAGCAGTTTATTCGAAAGACCACTAGAGCAGTACTTC
CDR3: CASSLFERPLEQYF

size: NA
V: TRBV18
D: NA
J: TRBJ1-1
DNA: TGTGCCAGCTCACCTTCTCGGGACTCAGGAACCACTGAAGCTTTCTTT
CDR3: CASSPSRDSGTTEAFF

size: NA
V: TRBV4-1
D: TRBD2
J: TRBJ2-6
DNA: TGCGCCAGCAGCCGGGGACTAGCGGCATTCTCTGGGGCCAACGTCCTGACTTTC
CDR3: CASSRGLAAFSGANVLTF

size: NA
V: TRBV4-1
D: NA
J: TRBJ1-4
DNA: TGCGCCAGCAGCCGCATCCCGACTGATTTTAATGAAAAACTGTTTTTT
CDR3: CASSRIPTDFNEKLFF

size: NA
V: TRBV5-1
D: NA
J: TRBJ1-2
DNA: TGCGCCAGCAGCTTGGGGTGGGGGGACTCCGGGAGAACGGATGGCTACACCTTC
CDR3: CASSLGWGDSGRTDGYTF

size: NA
V: TRBV4-3
D: NA
J: TRBJ2-7
DNA: TGCGCCAGCAGCCAAGGTTTAGGCGGGACGGGTACTACGGGGCAGTACTTC
CDR3: CASSQGLGGTGTTGQYF

size: NA
V: TRBV10-3
D: TRBD2
J: TRBJ2-7
DNA: TGTGCCATCAACGGGGAGGGCTTCTCCTACGAGCAGTACTTC
CDR3: CAINGEGFSYEQYF

size: few
V: TRBV14
D: NA
J: TRBJ2-3
DNA: TGTGCCAGCAGCCAACCCGGGAGTAGTACGCAGTATTTT
CDR3: CASSQPGSSTQYF

size: NA
V: TRBV10-3
D: TRBD1
J: TRBJ1-5
DNA: TGTGCCATCAGTGAGAGGGACAGCTCCCTGTCCTATAGCAATCAGCCCCAGCATTTT
CDR3: CAISERDSSLSYSNQPQHF

size: NA
V: TRBV18
D: NA
J: TRBJ1-5
DNA: TGTGCCAGCTCACCGACAGATAGCAATCAGCCCCAGCATTTT
CDR3: CASSPTDSNQPQHF

size: NA
V: TRBV23-1
D: TRBD1
J: TRBJ1-2
DNA: TGCGCCAGCAGTCAATCGGCAGGGGGCGGCTATGGCTACACCTTC
CDR3: CASSQSAGGGYGYTF

size: NA
V: TRBV29-1
D: NA
J: TRBJ1-1
DNA: TGCAGCGCCGTCTCAGGGGTAAAGACTGAAGCTTTCTTT
CDR3: CSAVSGVKTEAFF

size: NA
V: TRBV10-3
D: TRBD1
J: TRBJ1-1
DNA: TGTGCCACCGGAACAGGGGGTGTCACTGAAGCTTTCTTT
CDR3: CATGTGGVTEAFF

size: NA
V: TRBV2
D: NA
J: TRBJ2-1
DNA: TGTGCCAGCACCGCTGGACTCCAGCATAAGCAGTTCTTC
CDR3: CASTAGLQHKQFF

size: NA
V: TRBV24-1
D: TRBD2
J: TRBJ2-3
DNA: TGTGCCACCAGTGATCCCAGACTAGCGGGAGAGGATACGCAGTATTTT
CDR3: CATSDPRLAGEDTQYF

size: NA
V: TRBV25-1
D: TRBD1
J: TRBJ2-4
DNA: TGTGCCAGCAGGATGACAGGGTTGGACATTCAGTACTTC
CDR3: CASRMTGLDIQYF

size: NA
V: TRBV28
D: NA
J: TRBJ1-2
DNA: TGTGCCAGCAGTTCCAACAGGCAGTTGCGAGGCTACACCTTC
CDR3: CASSSNRQLRGYTF

size: NA
V: TRBV7-2
D: TRBD1
J: TRBJ2-5
DNA: TGTGCCAGCAGCTTACAGAGACAGGGGGCGCGAGAGACCCAGTACTTC
CDR3: CASSLQRQGARETQYF

size: once
V: TRBV5-4
D: TRBD2
J: TRBJ2-2
DNA: TGTGCCAGCAGCTTGGTGGGCGGGAGTGGCGGGGAGCTGTTTTTT
CDR3: CASSLVGGSGGELFF

size: once
V: TRBV5-1
D: NA
J: TRBJ2-3
DNA: TGCGCCAGTAAGGACAATACAGGGAGCACAGATACGCAGTATTTT
CDR3: CASKDNTGSTDTQYF